This TCR beta chain was obtained from a study of blood T cells in healthy people across ages. V lost 1 base and J lost 1; bases outside the gene matches: 12. CDR3 length: 18 amino acids. CDR1 and CDR2 (germline): MGHRA, YSYEKL. Donation came from healthy Caucasian individuals in Russia who were aged 6 to 90. Each sample yielded at least 5.5 micrograms of PBMC total RNA. The authors ran a second PCR of about 6 to 11 cycles using a sample-barcoded 5' primer and a J-beta primer mix. TCRdb recomputed calls from the 5' RACE reads with MiXCR, one row per CDR3 protein. The sample lists hundreds of thousands of distinct CDR3 sequences, approximately 52% seen once, with about 13% in the top ten. Findings and limits, study-wide: A greater number of naive CD4+ cells and higher diversity distinguished long-lived donors from aged donors.

This clonotype has just a few counts. Its cognate antigen is unknown. The specimen sequenced was blood. This clonotype was obtained from a woman older than 75 in good health. The chain has TRBV4-1 and TRBJ2-7, with TRBD1 identical over 8 bases. CDR3 region: CASSQVRLDTGGSYEQYF. The CDR3 coding sequence is TGCGCCAGCAGCCAAGTTCGGTTGGATACAGGGGGTTCCTACGAGCAGTACTTC.